Shown below are 3 T cell receptor beta chains from a single sample sequenced in a study of shared clonotypes between healthy human individuals (dated by TCRdb to the early 2020s). Receptor amplification or capture employed the immunoSEQ multiplex PCR assay. Entries here come from immuneACCESS through TCRdb and include only in-frame sequences with V and J called. Some clones fail to appear in such tables; in the studies checked, an unresolved V gene covers under half of the shortfall, and the cause of the remainder is unknown. In all, the sample holds about 380,000 clones, and around 96% of those were seen once. The ten largest account for approximately 0.32% of the sample. Sequencing input: memory CD8+ T cells sorted from blood. Per the publication, the cell subset or site label means: CD45RO+ cells pooled with CCR7-negative TemRA cells. These receptors were collected from a man aged 25-40 years in good health.

The rearrangement links TRBV11-2 to TRBJ1-1, with D perhaps TRBD1 (6 bases). CDR1 and CDR2 (germline): SGHAT, FQNNGV. V lost 2 bases and J 8 bases, leaving 15 bases between the germline ends. CDR3 size: 14 residues. The CDR3 DNA follows: TGTGCCAGCAGCTTATACAGGGAATCCCCCGAAGCTTTCTTT. The encoded protein is CASSLYRESPEAFF. The full variable domain, its missing parts supplied by reference TRBV11-2 and TRBJ1-1, is EAGVAQSPRYKIIEKRQSVAFWCNPISGHATLYWYQQILGQGPKLLIQFQNNGVVDDSQLPKDRFSAERLKGVDSTLKIQPAKLEDSAVYLCASSLYRESPEAFFGQGTRLTVV.

The chain is built from TRBV29-1 and TRBJ1-2; D not certain. This CDR3 is built from 12 residues. The V gene's germline CDR1 is SQVTM and CDR2 ANQGSEA. Trimming took off 3 bases at V and 1 base at J, with 6 bases between the two ends. The CDR3 DNA reads TGCAGCGTTGAGATAGTTAACTATGGCTACACCTTC. Its protein product is CSVEIVNYGYTF.

This rearrangement joins TRBV5-4 to TRBJ1-2; 7 nucleotides line up with TRBD1. The junction had 6 bases not matched to a gene; V was cut back by 0 bases and J by 4 bases. The CDR3 is 15 amino acids. The V gene's germline CDR1 is SGHNT and CDR2 YYREEE (reference sequence). CDR3 sequence: CASSLEAGGLYGYTF. In DNA form, the CDR3 reads TGTGCCAGCAGCTTGGAGGCAGGGGGTCTCTATGGCTACACCTTC.